Sequencing of this T cell receptor (beta chain) was carried out in a study of early T cells in non-severe SARS-CoV-2 infection. This clonotype was counted many times. Attachment of unique molecular identifiers to individual cDNA molecules was performed. TCRdb analysed the 5' RACE reads with MiXCR anew, one entry per CDR3 protein. The sample lists 55,000 to 85,000 distinct CDR3 sequences, 8% to 10% occurring once. J was trimmed by 0 bases and V by 0 bases; bases with no gene match: 4. The CDR3 is 17 amino acids. CDR1 and CDR2 from the germline V gene are LGHNA and YSLEER. This material consisted of whole blood, taken at baseline. This TCR was sampled from an adult who was a healthcare worker with PCR-confirmed SARS-CoV-2 infection or an uninfected control (not recorded which). The J gene is TRBJ2-2, the V gene TRBV4-3; the match to TRBD1 covers 7 bases. The DNA for the CDR3 is TGCGCCAGCAGCCAAGAAACGAGGGGGCCGAACACCGGGGAGCTGTTTTTT. It translates to CASSQETRGPNTGELFF.